The 14 T cell receptor beta chains reported below all come from one sample, sequenced in a study of regulatory T cells in long-lasting Graves disease. Time point noted: persistent/refractory GD, antithyroid drugs over 5 years with positive TRAb. Construction of the TCR library relied on RNA isolated from PBMCs. Combining iRepertoire HTBI primers with Arm-PCR of CDR3 regions, the authors built TCR beta libraries. TCRdb re-called the multiplex PCR reads with MiXCR, one entry per CDR3 protein. The sample has 400,000 or so distinct CDR3 sequences; about 20% are singletons. This specimen consisted of peripheral blood mononuclear cells (PBMCs), obtained when the disease was refractory, from a patient treated with antithyroid drugs. Receptor source: a female donor with Graves disease.

This clonotype has a count of ten or more. This sequence joins TRBV12-3 or TRBV12-4 and TRBJ2-7; D tentatively reads TRBD1 or TRBD2 (5 bases each). The V end was cut by 5 bases, the J end by 4 bases, with 12 bases between. The CDR3 extends over 13 amino acids. CDR3 amino acids: CASSDGAQYEQYF. DNA of the CDR3: TGTGCCAGCAGTGACGGGGCGCAATACGAGCAGTACTTC.

This clonotype was found many times. This chain connects TRBV18 to TRBJ1-2, with TRBD1 identical over 11 bases. The germline gives CDR1 KGHSH, CDR2 LQKENI. V dropped 3 bases and J dropped 4; count of bases not matched to a gene: 4. This CDR3 is 15 amino acids long. This chain's CDR3 is CASSPGTGGSYGYTF. In DNA form, the CDR3 reads TGTGCCAGCTCACCCGGGACAGGGGGATCCTATGGCTACACCTTC.

This clonotype has a count of ten or more. The rearrangement joins TRBV3-1 to TRBJ2-5, with TRBD1 matching 7 bases. CDR1 LGHDT and CDR2 YNNKEL come from the germline V gene (reference sequence). This CDR3 is built from 13 residues. J was trimmed by 4 bases and V by 2 bases; bases with no gene match: 1. The CDR3 spells CASSQNRGETQYF. CDR3 in DNA: TGTGCCAGCAGCCAAAACAGGGGAGAGACCCAGTACTTC.

The sample holds many counts of this clonotype. The chain is built from TRBV18 and TRBJ2-5; no firm D call. V dropped 0 bases and J dropped 4 bases, with 9 bases sitting between them. CDR1 is KGHSH, CDR2 LQKENI, per germline. The CDR3 has 14 residues. Here the CDR3 reads CASSPPPPGETQYF. The CDR3 coding sequence is TGTGCCAGCTCACCACCGCCCCCGGGAGAGACCCAGTACTTC.

As for this clonotype: This could be a read error, since a much larger clone is one nucleotide away. The conserved closing phenylalanine or tryptophan is absent in this CDR3, likely reflecting a read error. The DNA for the CDR3 is TGTGCCAGCAGCACGCGACAGGGGCGGGGTGAAAAACTGTTTTGT. It is translated as CASSTRQGRGEKLFC. This sequence joins TRBV11-2 and TRBJ1-4; 8 bases fit TRBD1. The CDR3 has 15 amino acids. Looked up from germline, CDR1 is SGHAT and CDR2 is FQNNGV. J was trimmed by 7 bases and V by 5 bases; bases with no gene match: 9.

With regard to this clonotype: At one end, the junction sequence differs from germline, possibly due to a read error. This chain links TRBV29-1 with TRBJ1-5; no firm D call. Germline V lookup: CDR1 SQVTM, CDR2 ANQGSEA. The CDR3 runs to 12 residues. CDR3 loop: CSVKEGNQPQHF. CDR3 DNA sequence: TGCAGCGTTAAAGAGGGCAATCAGCCCCAGCATTTT.

The chain uses TRBV6-2 or TRBV6-3 and TRBJ2-3; the D gene is possibly TRBD2 (5 bases). The CDR3 consists of 16 residues. The germline V gene has CDR1 MNHEY and CDR2 SVGEGT. The ends were cut back, 2 bases at V and 0 bases at J, with 12 bases in the middle. The CDR3 nucleotides are TGTGCCAGCAGTTACCGGGGTGAACCTAGCACAGATACGCAGTATTTT. The encoded protein is CASSYRGEPSTDTQYF.

The chain combines TRBV28 with TRBJ2-2; 8 nucleotides line up with TRBD2. CDR1 and CDR2 (germline): MDHEN, SYDVKM. The CDR3 consists of 17 residues. The junction had 14 bases not matched to a gene; V was cut back by 3 bases and J by 8 bases. CDR3 DNA: TGTGCCAGCAGTTTGCCGGGACTAGGAAGGCGGGGGGGGGAGCTGTTTTTT. Protein: CASSLPGLGRRGGELFF.

In its sample, this clonotype was seen a few times. V gene TRBV20-1 combines with J gene TRBJ1-5; possible D gene TRBD1, 5 bases. The germline V gene has CDR1 DFQATT and CDR2 SNEGSKA (reference sequence). This CDR3 is built from 15 residues. Trimming left V 6 bases short and J 6 bases short, with 21 bases between. CDR3 in amino acids: CSALRDLGVGQPQHF. In DNA, the CDR3 is TGCAGTGCATTAAGAGATCTAGGGGTAGGTCAGCCCCAGCATTTT.

A word on this clonotype: One end of the junction varies from germline; a read error may be responsible. The chain combines TRBV12-3 or TRBV12-4 with TRBJ2-7; TRBD2 agrees at 7 bases. The CDR3 loop spans 13 amino acids. The CDR3 coding sequence is TGTGCCAGCAGTTTTGGGGGGGAGCGCCGGCGAGAATTC. Residues: CASSFGGERRREF.

This chain connects TRBV14 to TRBJ2-2, with D maybe TRBD2 (6 bases). Deletions cut 4 bases from V and 6 bases from J, with 15 bases between. This CDR3 spans 15 amino acids. CDR1 SGHDN and CDR2 FVKESK come from the germline V gene. Here the CDR3 reads CASSRLESFPGELFF. The CDR3 coding sequence is TGTGCCAGCAGCCGACTAGAATCTTTCCCCGGGGAGCTGTTTTTT.

This clonotype came up a few times. The DNA of the CDR3 is TGCGCCAGCAGCTTGGAATTCGGACAGAAATCCTACGAGCAGTACTTC. Translating it yields CASSLEFGQKSYEQYF. This sequence joins TRBV5-1 and TRBJ2-7; possibly TRBD1 for D (6 bases). Looked up from germline, CDR1 is SGHRS and CDR2 is YFSETQ. The CDR3 has 16 amino acids. Trimming removed 0 bases from V and 1 base from J, with 14 bases in between.

Note on this clonotype: Sequence at one end of the junction differs from germline and may be a read error. The genes are TRBV6-1 and TRBJ2-1; TRBD2 matches 7 bases. The CDR3 is made up of 15 amino acids. CDR1 and CDR2 (germline): MNHNS, SASEGT. The CDR3 nucleotides read TGTGCCAGCAGAGAAGCGGGATCCTCCTACAATGAGCAGTTCTTC. Its translation is CASREAGSSYNEQFF.

This clonotype was observed a handful of times. This chain joins TRBV28 and TRBJ2-2; the D call may be TRBD1 or TRBD2 (5 bases each). V was pared by 2 bases and J by 5 bases, with 15 bases between. The CDR3 has 16 residues. CDR1 is MDHEN and CDR2 is SYDVKM in the germline V gene. The CDR3 protein is CASSLELGEWTGELFF. The DNA for the CDR3 is TGTGCCAGCAGTTTAGAATTGGGGGAGTGGACCGGGGAGCTGTTTTTT.